This section outlines one TCR beta chain sequence together with its context. The data were obtained in a study of blood T cell repertoires in COVID-19. About the study: T cells, B-cell-depleted T cells, or PBMCs supplied cDNA or gDNA.

Only in-frame clones appear in the TCRdb table, and some are missing; sequencing was by immunoSEQ multiplex PCR. The sample carries about 140,000 clones, roughly 88% recorded once. J was trimmed by 4 bases and V by 1 base; bases with no gene match: 4. The CDR3 runs to 16 residues. CDR1 is SGHTA, CDR2 FQGNSA, per germline. The specimen was PBMCs or T cells enriched from blood (not recorded which). The chain recombines TRBV7-2 with TRBJ2-2, with 9 bases identical to TRBD1. This clonotype was obtained from a man aged 65 to 79 who had been exposed to COVID-19. DNA for the CDR3: TGTGCCAGCAGCTTAGTAGGGGACAGGGCCACCGGGGAGCTGTTTTTT. Translation gives CASSLVGDRATGELFF.